This entry concerns a single T cell receptor beta chain. This sample was taken from a study of Ad26.COV2.S vaccination and SARS-CoV-2 variants. Method: immunoSEQ multiplex PCR; TCRdb's copy keeps in-frame clones and lacks some. The profile shows around 450,000 clones, about 88% of them singletons. The CDR3 covers 11 residues. The germline V and J ends were trimmed by 2 bases and 6 bases, with 7 bases remaining between them. Germline assignment: CDR1 SQVTM and CDR2 ANQGSEA. Treatment reported: roughly 20 received Ad26.COV2.S at low or high dose, single or two shots; 5 received placebo; per-sample allocation not given. Sampling occurred on day 63 after the first vaccine or placebo injection. Donor was an adult aged 18-55 years in Boston.

The chain combines TRBV29-1 with TRBJ1-2; D remains unclear. This sample comprised peripheral blood, obtained in a trial of Ad26.COV2.S vaccine versus placebo. The sequence was obtained from a person aged 18-65 years who received the Ad26.COV2.S COVID-19 vaccine or a placebo. The CDR3 is CSVEREDGYTF. Here the CDR3 DNA reads TGCAGCGTTGAAAGGGAAGATGGCTACACCTTC.